This T cell receptor (beta chain) comes out of a study of blood T cell repertoires in COVID-19 (dated by TCRdb to 2020 to 2021). Describing the broader study: Samples from collaborators originated in the United States, Italy and Spain and spanned both the acute and convalescent phases of COVID-19. The repertoires were released in a freely available public database meant as a resource for research on the immune response to SARS-CoV-2. Where available, HLA class I and class II types were taken from metadata supplied by the sample provider and were not determined by assay-based typing. Nearly every sample came with metadata listing a de-identified subject ID, COVID-19 status, age in years and sex. The prospective study material was composed of cDNA or gDNA derived from T cells, B-cell-depleted T cells, or PBMCs. Samples came from the ongoing ImmuneRACE study (first 160 participants) plus 1,254 subjects from 6 global collaborators. Deeply sampled blood TCRbeta repertoires from subjects exposed to, actively infected with, or recovered from COVID-19 were included in the dataset. Findings and caveats that apply to the study as a whole: The quantity of clinical and demographic metadata differed by source and by participant and was supplied without curation.

TCRbeta CDR3 regions were amplified from genomic DNA by means of the immunoSEQ Assay, a bias-controlled multiplex PCR. In the paper's pipeline: The number of nucleated cells in each sample was estimated from the amplification of reference gene primers within the assay. Sequence reads were collapsed and filtered to measure the absolute abundance of every unique TCRbeta CDR3 rearrangement. Productive Simpson clonality was computed per sample as the square root of Simpson's diversity index over productive rearrangements. TCRdb took this table from immuneACCESS and kept in-frame rearrangements with V and J called. Such tables lack part of the clones; where checked against another copy, unresolved V genes explain under half of the gap, and the rest is unexplained. V and J calls and clone size are those listed in that table; D and trimming were worked out from the DNA. The sample table shows about 310,000 clones, and roughly 86% are seen once. In total, the top ten clones hold approximately 9% of the sample.

Of note for this clone: Its target antigen remains unknown. Per-nucleotide qualities are absent, and no much larger clonotype sits a single base away.

CDR1 and CDR2, looked up from the germline V gene, are SGDLS and YYNGEE. V is reduced by 3 bases and J by 5 bases, leaving a spacing of 6 bases between them. The CDR3 measures 11 amino acids from cysteine to phenylalanine. Left in the record is the CDR3 DNA by itself, 33 bases read in frame from the first base. Participants in the prospective study were aged about 18 to 100 years, lived in approximately 26 United States geographic areas, and enrolled through a virtual design. Cohort assignment in the prospective study relied on participant-reported clinical history from a screening survey and a study questionnaire. For ImmuneRACE Cohort 3, a participant was defined as recovered based on two consecutive negative NP/OP PCR tests, clearance by a healthcare professional, or resolution of symptoms. Each participant in the prospective study had whole blood, serum and a nasopharyngeal or oropharyngeal swab collected by mobile phlebotomists. Participants in the prospective study had the option to provide additional blood draws and questionnaires over an approximately 2-month period. Before DNA extraction, prospective study blood samples were shipped either frozen or at room temperature.

The sample was PBMCs or T cells enriched from blood (not recorded which). Rearrangement joined TRBV9 to TRBJ2-7, with the D gene call left open. This TCR derives from a woman aged 18-29 years who had recovered from COVID-19. Here is the DNA: TGTGCCAGCAGCGCAGGAAACGAGCAGTACTTC. Translated, this gives CASSAGNEQYF. Supplemented by the reference TRBV9 and TRBJ2-7 proteins around the CDR3, the complete variable domain is DSGVTQTPKHLITATGQRVTLRCSPRSGDLSVYWYQQSLDQGLQFLIQYYNGEERAKGNILERFSAQQFPDLHSELNLSSLELGDSALYFCASSAGNEQYFGPGTRLTVT.